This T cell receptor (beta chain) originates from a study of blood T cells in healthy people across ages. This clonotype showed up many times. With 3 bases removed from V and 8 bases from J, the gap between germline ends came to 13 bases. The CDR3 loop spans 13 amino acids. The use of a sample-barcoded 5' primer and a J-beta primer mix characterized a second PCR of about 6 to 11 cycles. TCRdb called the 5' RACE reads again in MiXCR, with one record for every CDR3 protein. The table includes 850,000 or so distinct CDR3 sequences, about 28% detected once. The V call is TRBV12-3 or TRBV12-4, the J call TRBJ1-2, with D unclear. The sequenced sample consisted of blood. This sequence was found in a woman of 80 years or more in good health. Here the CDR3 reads CASSFSVQQGYTF. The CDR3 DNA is TGTGCCAGCAGTTTCTCAGTTCAGCAGGGCTACACCTTC.